Given below is one TCR beta chain in context. The antigen remains unidentified. TCRdb reprocessed the reads with MiXCR, giving one entry per CDR3 protein. The repertoire holds some 46,000 distinct CDR3 sequences, with around 18% as singletons. This sample is part of a study of T cell repertoires in cytomegalovirus infection. For the study at large: Use of recently identified HLA-C-restricted and well-studied HLA-B-restricted CMV epitopes was part of the study. Both CMV infection and a matching HLA type were indicated by public TCR beta signatures. Study results and limitations: Cumulated frequencies of public TCR beta families served to identify carriers of CMV plus the relevant HLA. Ex vivo responses were dominated by HLA-C-restricted CMV-specific TCR beta clonotypes.

The CDR3 has 14 residues. Trimming removed 2 bases from V and 2 bases from J; junction bases left unmatched: 4. Germline lookup yields CDR1 SGHNT and CDR2 YYREEE (reference sequence). V gene TRBV5-4 combines with J gene TRBJ2-7; 7 nucleotides line up with TRBD1. Specimen: CD8+ T cells from cultured PBMCs, collected from culture after CMV antigen stimulation. This receptor was taken from a human donor in good health (CMV status not recorded). Some clones in this sample may be carry-over from other donors' samples. The CDR3 loop is CASSLQGLPYEQYF. Here the CDR3 DNA reads TGTGCCAGCAGCTTACAGGGGCTCCCCTACGAGCAGTACTTC.